This TCR beta chain was documented in a study of T cell changes during pregnancy in multiple sclerosis. The germline gives CDR1 MNHNS, CDR2 SASEGT. Unmatched junction bases numbered 9, after V lost 7 bases and J lost 3 bases. This CDR3 has 15 amino acids. Sequencing was performed with immunoSEQ multiplex PCR; in TCRdb, only in-frame clones are kept and a portion is missing. The sample carries roughly 60,000 clones, roughly 90% recorded once. This chain links TRBV6-1 with TRBJ2-1, with TRBD1 identical over 7 bases. The source is a female donor with multiple sclerosis, enrolled in a pregnancy study. Sequences were derived from peripheral blood, sampled before pregnancy. Here the CDR3 DNA reads TGTGCCAGCACCTCCAGGGGGTCTCACTACAATGAGCAGTTCTTC. Translated: CASTSRGSHYNEQFF.